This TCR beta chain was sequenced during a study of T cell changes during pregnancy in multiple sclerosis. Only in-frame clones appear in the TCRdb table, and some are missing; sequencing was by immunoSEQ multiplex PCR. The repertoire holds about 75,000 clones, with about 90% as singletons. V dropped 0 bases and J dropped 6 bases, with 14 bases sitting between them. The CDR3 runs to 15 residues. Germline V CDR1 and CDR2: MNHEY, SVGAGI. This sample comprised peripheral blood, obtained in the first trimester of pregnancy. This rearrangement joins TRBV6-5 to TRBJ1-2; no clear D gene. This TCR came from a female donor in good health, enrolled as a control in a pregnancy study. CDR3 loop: CASSYSKDWEDGYTF. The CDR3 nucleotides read TGTGCCAGCAGTTACTCGAAGGACTGGGAAGATGGCTACACCTTC.